A single sample gave rise to the 22 T cell receptor beta chains below, sequenced in a study of Graves' ophthalmopathy and Graves' hyperthyroidism (dated by TCRdb to the late 2010s). Sequencing took place on an Illumina HiSeq 2000. For repertoire sequencing, TCR beta CDR3 regions were amplified from RNA transcripts. The first round of RT-PCR was done with HTBI primers and the Qiagen OneStep RT-PCR kit, and was followed by a second round of multiplex PCR, then size selection and purification. The public sequencing data were trimmed at Q25 with fastp and processed into clonotypes with MiXCR by TCRdb, which kept only in-frame beta chains. Rows with a matching CDR3 protein are joined into one entry that keeps the most common DNA and genes. For this sample there are 45,000 to 60,000 distinct CDR3 sequences; less than 65% appear just once. The biggest ten clones account for 4.7% of the sample. Source material: peripheral blood. Receptor source: an adult woman with Graves' ophthalmopathy.

On this clonotype: A much larger clone lies a single base off, so this may be a read error. The conserved phenylalanine or tryptophan is not found at the CDR3 terminus, so this likely reflects a read error. This chain links TRBV28 with TRBJ2-6; the D gene is possibly TRBD1 (6 bases). Germline CDR1 is MDHEN and CDR2 is SYDVKM. The CDR3 spans 16 residues. The V end was cut by 5 bases, the J end by 0 bases, with 11 bases between. The CDR3 is CASSPGQLSGANVLTS. CDR3 nucleotides: TGTGCCAGCAGTCCCGGACAGCTCTCTGGGGCCAACGTCCTGACTTCC.

Notes on this clonotype: At one boundary the junction diverges from the germline segment, which might be a read error. This chain uses TRBV4-2 with TRBJ2-1; D not certain. Germline V lookup: CDR1 LGHNA, CDR2 YNFKEQ. The CDR3 contains 16 residues. CDR3: CASSQGPGLVTNEQVF. The CDR3 DNA reads TGTGCCAGCAGTCAAGGCCCGGGCCTCGTTACCAATGAGCAGGTCTTC.

This clonotype was detected ten times or more. The chain carries TRBV20-1 and TRBJ2-3, with 7 bases identical to TRBD2. The trim removed 3 bases at V and 1 base at J, leaving 4 bases unmatched. The CDR3 has 14 residues. Germline CDR1 reads DFQATT; CDR2 reads SNEGSKA (reference sequence). The DNA of the CDR3 is TGCAGTGCTAGTTTCAGCGGGGGCACAGATACGCAGTATTTT. This sequence encodes CSASFSGGTDTQYF.

This clonotype was observed at least ten times. The chain couples TRBV7-3 to TRBJ2-2; TRBD1 is a possible D gene (5 bases). Trimming pared 3 bases from V and 5 bases from J, leaving 7 bases between. This CDR3 region has 13 residues. CDR1 SGHTA and CDR2 FQGTGA come from the germline V gene. This CDR3 is CASSLTVTGELFF. The CDR3 DNA reads as TGTGCCAGCAGCTTGACAGTTACCGGGGAGCTGTTTTTT.

The chain recombines TRBV7-9 with TRBJ2-1; D call uncertain. The length of the CDR3 is 14 residues. CDR1 is SEHNR and CDR2 is FQNEAQ in the germline V gene (reference sequence). Trimming took off 5 bases at V and 5 bases at J, with 13 bases between the two ends. The CDR3 DNA sequence: TGTGCCAGCAGCCCCAGTCCGAGGAACAATGAGCAGTTCTTC. Its translation is CASSPSPRNNEQFF.

In this sample, this clonotype turned up once. Since the CDR3 does not end with the conserved phenylalanine or tryptophan, this likely comes from a read error. V gene TRBV12-3 or TRBV12-4 combines with J gene TRBJ2-1; 9 bases align to TRBD2. CDR3 length: 14 amino acids. V trimming: 3 bases; J trimming: 9 bases; junction bases outside the gene matches: 6. The CDR3 region has the DNA TGTGCCAGCAGTTTCGCGGGAGGGCTAAGTGAGCAGTTCCTC. This codes for CASSFAGGLSEQFL.

On this clonotype itself: A much larger clonotype is one base distant, so this may be a read error. V and J are TRBV6-6 and TRBJ2-7; unclear D gene. The CDR3 is 17 amino acids. Germline lookup yields CDR1 MNHNY and CDR2 SVGAGI (reference sequence). Trimming pared 3 bases from V and 2 bases from J, leaving 20 bases between. CDR3 sequence reads: CASSYGNRVLVTYEQYF. CDR3 DNA: TGTGCCAGCAGTTATGGAAACAGAGTGCTGGTAACCTACGAGCAGTACTTC.

This clonotype was counted at least ten times. This chain connects TRBV7-9 to TRBJ2-7; no clear D. CDR1 and CDR2 (germline): SEHNR, FQNEAQ (reference sequence). Trimming stripped 2 bases from V and 5 bases from J, with 7 bases between. The CDR3 is 12 residues long. The CDR3 DNA follows: TGTGCCAGCAGCTTAAGTGGGAACGAGCAGTACTTC. Encoded protein: CASSLSGNEQYF.

This clonotype was seen a single time. The chain is built from TRBV15 and TRBJ2-3; D might be TRBD1 or TRBD2, each matching 5 bases. Germline loops: CDR1 LNHNV, CDR2 YYDKDF (reference sequence). The CDR3 has 17 amino acids. V was cut by 7 bases and J by 2 bases, with 22 bases left in between. CDR3 DNA sequence: TGTGCCACCACCGTAGACGAGGGACCTCCAGACACAGATACGCAGTATTTT. Translated: CATTVDEGPPDTDTQYF.

The sample holds one count of this clonotype. This chain uses TRBV20-1 with TRBJ1-5; tentatively, D is TRBD1 (5 bases). CDR1 is DFQATT and CDR2 is SNEGSKA in the germline V gene (reference sequence). V was trimmed by 7 bases and J by 3 bases, leaving 13 bases between them. CDR3 length: 13 residues. The CDR3 coding sequence is TGCAGTGGGCGCGAGACAGCCAATCAGCCCCAGCATTTT. Translating gives CSGRETANQPQHF.

Only a few counts were recorded for this clonotype. V gene TRBV10-2 combines with J gene TRBJ1-6; D is undetermined. Trimming removed 2 bases from V and 9 bases from J, with 20 bases in between. The CDR3 runs 17 residues. CDR1 WSHSY and CDR2 SAAADI come from the germline V gene. This chain's CDR3 is CASSETSDQVSLSPLHF. The CDR3 bases are TGCGCCAGCAGTGAGACCTCAGATCAGGTTTCGCTTTCACCCCTCCACTTT.

This clonotype was seen once. V is TRBV29-1 and J is TRBJ2-3, with D unclear. The germline V gene has CDR1 SQVTM and CDR2 ANQGSEA. The CDR3 has 16 amino acids. Trimming removed 1 base from V and 2 bases from J, with 16 bases in between. The CDR3, as DNA: TGCAGCGTTGAAGGCCGCGAGGAGCAGATCACAGATACGCAGTATTTT. The encoded protein is CSVEGREEQITDTQYF.

The count of this clonotype is one. The genes are TRBV20-1 and TRBJ1-2; 7 nucleotides line up with TRBD1. The CDR3 contains 14 residues. J was trimmed by 4 bases and V by 5 bases; bases with no gene match: 10. The germline gives CDR1 DFQATT, CDR2 SNEGSKA (reference sequence). The CDR3 spells CSAFTGAGGYGYTF. In nucleotides, the CDR3 is TGCAGTGCTTTTACAGGGGCCGGAGGCTATGGCTACACCTTC.

This clonotype occurred many times. The rearrangement uses TRBV28 and TRBJ1-2; tentatively, D is TRBD1 (5 bases). Trimming shortened V by 3 bases and J by 7 bases, and 9 bases separated the two germline ends. CDR3 length: 12 residues. The germline V gene encodes CDR1 MDHEN and CDR2 SYDVKM. The CDR3 DNA sequence: TGTGCCAGCAGTTTTGCAGGGAGTGGCTACACCTTC. Translated: CASSFAGSGYTF.

This clonotype was seen once. A junction end diverges from the germline sequence, so it may reflect a read error. The chain employs TRBV7-7 and TRBJ2-7, with 11 nucleotides matching TRBD1. The CDR3 contains 14 residues. Germline-derived CDR1 and CDR2 are SSHAT and FNYEAQ (reference sequence). CDR3 sequence reads: CASSTGQGAYEQYF. CDR3 DNA sequence: TGTGCTAGCAGCACCGGACAGGGGGCATACGAGCAGTACTTC.

Note on this clonotype: One end of the junction fails to match germline, which may point to a read error. V is TRBV7-7 and J is TRBJ2-2; tentative D call: TRBD2 (6 bases). This CDR3 has 14 amino acids. Germline values: CDR1 SSHAT, CDR2 FNYEAQ (reference sequence). The CDR3 here is CASSLAAGTGELFF. DNA of the CDR3: TGTGCTAGCAGCTTAGCGGCGGGGACCGGGGAGCTGTTTTTT.

This clonotype showed up many times. The rearrangement uses TRBV7-8 and TRBJ2-7; no clear D gene. The CDR3 covers 15 residues. Trimming cost V 4 bases and J 3 bases, with 16 bases left between them. CDR1 is SGHVS, CDR2 FQNEAQ, per germline. The CDR3: CASSSPGENLYEQYF. In DNA form, the CDR3 reads TGTGCCAGCAGCTCCCCGGGTGAAAACCTCTACGAGCAGTACTTC.

The chain carries TRBV7-8 and TRBJ2-1; D tentatively reads TRBD1 or TRBD2 (5 bases each). This CDR3 is built from 16 residues. Looked up from germline, CDR1 is SGHVS and CDR2 is FQNEAQ. Trimming left V 6 bases short and J 6 bases short, with 21 bases between. The CDR3 spells CASSAREPRTGNEQFF. CDR3 DNA: TGTGCCAGCAGTGCTAGGGAGCCACGTACAGGCAATGAGCAGTTCTTC.

V gene TRBV20-1 combines with J gene TRBJ2-7, with 12 bases lining up with TRBD2. CDR3 length: 14 amino acids. Germline V lookup: CDR1 DFQATT, CDR2 SNEGSKA (reference sequence). After removal of 6 bases from V and 1 base from J, the junction contained 4 bases not matched to a gene. CDR3 in amino acids: CSALGLAGSYEQYF. The DNA of the CDR3 is TGCAGTGCCCTCGGACTAGCGGGGTCCTACGAGCAGTACTTC.

This clonotype has ten or more counts. The chain is built from TRBV28 and TRBJ1-1; weak D call: TRBD1 (5 bases). The ends were cut back, 2 bases at V and 5 bases at J, with 15 bases in the middle. This CDR3 region has 15 residues. CDR1 is MDHEN, CDR2 SYDVKM, per germline. DNA for the CDR3: TGTGCCAGCAGTTTAGGGACGGGGGTCAAGACTGAAGCTTTCTTT. Its protein is CASSLGTGVKTEAFF.

In its sample, this clonotype was seen many times. The chain is built from TRBV5-1 and TRBJ2-2; D unresolved. Germline assignment: CDR1 SGHRS and CDR2 YFSETQ. V lost 0 bases and J 3 bases, leaving 3 bases between the germline ends. This CDR3 is built from 13 residues. CDR3 sequence: CASSLGHTGELFF. For the CDR3, the DNA is TGCGCCAGCAGCTTGGGTCACACCGGGGAGCTGTTTTTT.

This clonotype turned up a few times. The J gene is TRBJ2-2, the V gene TRBV12-3 or TRBV12-4; D is undetermined. Trimming removed 6 bases at V and 8 bases at J, with 10 bases between. The CDR3 is 12 residues long. The CDR3 nucleotides read TGTGCCAGCAGCTCTAACGGTGGGGAGCTGTTTTTT. It translates to CASSSNGGELFF.